The 18 T cell receptor beta chains presented below share a single source sample, sequenced in a study of blood T cell repertoires in COVID-19. Produced via immunoSEQ multiplex PCR; TCRdb's table is partial and in-frame only. The sample includes over 250,000 clones, roughly 88% seen only once; the top ten take 8% to 13%. The sample taken for sequencing was peripheral blood. The origin of the receptors is a woman between 70 and 85 years old with acute or convalescent COVID-19.

The genes are TRBV7-6 and TRBJ2-2, with a possible D match to TRBD2 (7 bases). Germline CDR1 reads SGHVS; CDR2 reads FNYEAQ. The V gene lost 1 base and the J gene lost 6 bases, with 15 bases spanning the gap. The CDR3 loop spans 16 amino acids. The chain's CDR3 is CASSLGGGRTPGELFF. In DNA form, the CDR3 reads TGTGCCAGCAGCTTAGGGGGGGGCCGAACACCCGGGGAGCTGTTTTTT.

CDR3: CASSPPGQAYGYTF. CDR3 sequence (DNA): TGTGCCAGCAGTCCGCCGGGACAGGCTTATGGCTACACCTTC. V and J are TRBV6-5 and TRBJ1-2, with 8 positions matching TRBD1. Germline V lookup: CDR1 MNHEY, CDR2 SVGAGI. V lost 5 bases, J lost 5 bases, and 7 bases stayed unmatched. The CDR3 is 14 residues long.

The chain couples TRBV10-3 to TRBJ2-5; the D gene is possibly TRBD1 (6 bases). Per the germline V gene, CDR1 is ENHRY and CDR2 is SYGVKD. CDR3 length equals 15 residues. With 10 bases removed from V and 2 bases from J, the gap between germline ends came to 20 bases. CDR3 coding DNA: TGTGCCACCTTGGGGGCCACAGGGACGCAAGAGACCCAGTACTTC. Residues: CATLGATGTQETQYF.

In this sample, this clone turned up once. The chain links TRBV4-1 to TRBJ2-7, with 8 bases matching TRBD2. Germline CDR1 reads MGHRA; CDR2 reads YSYEKL. The junction had 5 bases not matched to a gene; V was cut back by 8 bases and J by 2 bases. The CDR3 totals 13 residues. CDR3 amino acids: CASGPGLAYEQYF. The CDR3 DNA reads as TGCGCCAGCGGGCCGGGACTAGCCTACGAGCAGTACTTC.

V and J are TRBV15 and TRBJ2-3; 8 nucleotides align to TRBD2. V was clipped by 3 bases and J by 1 base; unmatched bases: 6. Germline V CDR1 and CDR2: LNHNV, YYDKDF (reference sequence). The CDR3 spans 16 residues. The CDR3 is CATSRNGGEGTDTQYF. Written as DNA, the CDR3 is TGTGCCACCAGCAGGAACGGGGGGGAGGGCACAGATACGCAGTATTTT.

The CDR3 here is CSVEGLAGGPDTQYF. The CDR3 coding sequence is TGCAGCGTTGAAGGTCTAGCGGGGGGGCCAGATACGCAGTATTTT. The rearrangement joins TRBV29-1 to TRBJ2-3, with 12 bases aligning to TRBD2. The CDR3 is 15 amino acids. Trimming cost V 1 base and J 4 bases; bases outside gene matches: 3. Germline assignment: CDR1 SQVTM and CDR2 ANQGSEA.

The chain employs TRBV19 and TRBJ2-7, with a possible D match to TRBD1 (5 bases). Germline CDR1 LNHDA, CDR2 SQIVND (reference sequence). V was shortened by 0 bases and J by 9 bases, with 12 bases between the two germline ends. The CDR3 runs 13 residues. The CDR3 nucleotides are TGTGCCAGTAGTATAGATCTACAGGCTGGGCAGTACTTC. This translates into CASSIDLQAGQYF.

This chain connects TRBV5-1 to TRBJ2-7; a weak D match, TRBD2 (5 bases). The CDR3 runs to 15 residues. Trimming shortened V by 4 bases and J by 2 bases, and 16 bases separated the two germline ends. CDR1 is SGHRS and CDR2 is YFSETQ in the germline V gene. The CDR3 bases are TGCGCCAGCAGCCTAGCAATTGATCGTGCCTACGAGCAGTACTTC. Protein sequence: CASSLAIDRAYEQYF.

The rearrangement uses TRBV5-1 and TRBJ1-5, with D uncertain. Per germline, CDR1 SGHRS and CDR2 YFSETQ. With 4 bases removed from V and 5 bases from J, the gap between germline ends came to 13 bases. The CDR3 spans 14 residues. The CDR3 is CASSQSGGDQPQHF. DNA of the CDR3: TGCGCCAGCAGCCAGTCCGGCGGCGATCAGCCCCAGCATTTT. Full variable domain (outside the CDR3, taken from reference TRBV5-1 and TRBJ1-5): KAGVTQTPRYLIKTRGQQVTLSCSPISGHRSVSWYQQTPGQGLQFLFEYFSETQRNKGNFPGRFSGRQFSNSRSEMNVSTLELGDSALYLCASSQSGGDQPQHFGDGTRLSIL.

This clone was counted a few times. The chain combines TRBV15 with TRBJ2-2; 7 bases agree with TRBD1. Germline V CDR1 and CDR2: LNHNV, YYDKDF (reference sequence). The CDR3 consists of 15 residues. The V gene end was trimmed by 5 bases and the J gene end by 0 bases; junction bases not matched to a gene: 3. The DNA of the CDR3 is TGTGCCACCAGCCGTGACAGGGCGAACACCGGGGAGCTGTTTTTT. It codes for CATSRDRANTGELFF.

The chain employs TRBV7-9 and TRBJ2-1; TRBD2 matches 11 bases. The J segment lost 2 bases and the V segment lost 5 bases, leaving 5 bases of the junction unmatched. CDR1 and CDR2 from the germline V gene are SEHNR and FQNEAQ (reference sequence). The CDR3 spans 16 residues. The CDR3 DNA follows: TGTGCCAGCAGCCGACTAGCGGGGACGACCTACAATGAGCAGTTCTTC. Translated: CASSRLAGTTYNEQFF. Supplemented by reference TRBV7-9 and TRBJ2-1, the full variable domain reads DTGVSQNPRHKITKRGQNVTFRCDPISEHNRLYWYRQTLGQGPEFLTYFQNEAQLEKSRLLSDRFSAERPKGSFSTLEIQRTEQGDSAMYLCASSRLAGTTYNEQFFGPGTRLTVL.

The chain combines TRBV7-9 with TRBJ1-3; 8 nucleotides match TRBD1. CDR1 and CDR2 (germline): SEHNR, FQNEAQ (reference sequence). V was pared by 1 base and J by 7 bases, with 6 bases of the junction left unmatched. The CDR3 is 15 residues long. Here the CDR3 reads CASSLDRQGRNTIYF. The CDR3 DNA reads as TGTGCCAGCAGCTTAGACCGACAGGGGCGGAACACCATATATTTT.

The V gene is TRBV25-1, the J gene TRBJ1-3; the D gene is possibly TRBD1 (5 bases). V was clipped by 11 bases and J by 0 bases, with 8 bases between them. CDR1 is MGHDK, CDR2 SYGVNS, per germline. The CDR3 length is 12 residues. In DNA form, the CDR3 reads TGTGCCGTGCAGGGCTCTGGAAACACCATATATTTT. Its protein product is CAVQGSGNTIYF.

A remark on this clone: Other nucleotide sequences from this sample produce the same CDR3. The rearrangement joins TRBV5-6 to TRBJ1-1; 9 nucleotides line up with TRBD1. Germline lookup yields CDR1 SGHDT and CDR2 YYEEEE. This CDR3 comprises 15 residues. Trimming at V came to 2 bases and at J to 2 bases, leaving 4 bases not matched to a gene. The CDR3 DNA is TGTGCCAGCAGCTTTTACAGGGGGCGCAACACTGAAGCTTTCTTT. It encodes CASSFYRGRNTEAFF. Supplemented by reference TRBV5-6 and TRBJ1-1, the full variable domain reads DAGVTQSPTHLIKTRGQQVTLRCSPKSGHDTVSWYQQALGQGPQFIFQYYEEEERQRGNFPDRFSGHQFPNYSSELNVNALLLGDSALYLCASSFYRGRNTEAFFGQGTRLTVV.

The chain uses TRBV27 and TRBJ2-1; 9 bases agree with TRBD1. CDR3 size: 16 residues. The V segment lost 6 bases and the J segment 8 bases; nucleotides outside the gene matches: 14. Germline lookup yields CDR1 MNHEY and CDR2 SMNVEV (reference sequence). The CDR3 region is CASSPSGTGLRYEQFF. The CDR3 DNA reads TGTGCCAGCAGCCCCTCCGGGACAGGGTTAAGGTATGAGCAGTTCTTC.

This clone was picked up a small number of times. The chain combines TRBV11-2 with TRBJ1-3, with a possible D match to TRBD1 (6 bases). V was trimmed by 5 bases and J by 4 bases, leaving 15 bases between them. This CDR3 contains 15 residues. Germline loops: CDR1 SGHAT, CDR2 FQNNGV. The CDR3 coding sequence is TGTGCCAGCAGCCGATTAACAGGGCCCGGAAACACCATATATTTT. Its protein product is CASSRLTGPGNTIYF. Based on the CDR3 plus reference TRBV11-2 and TRBJ1-3, the full variable domain is EAGVAQSPRYKIIEKRQSVAFWCNPISGHATLYWYQQILGQGPKLLIQFQNNGVVDDSQLPKDRFSAERLKGVDSTLKIQPAKLEDSAVYLCASSRLTGPGNTIYFGEGSWLTVV.

This clone was observed once. The chain joins TRBV4-1 to TRBJ2-3; 10 bases map to TRBD2. The germline V gene encodes CDR1 MGHRA and CDR2 YSYEKL. J was trimmed by 7 bases and V by 3 bases; bases with no gene match: 7. This CDR3 region has 15 residues. CDR3 region: CASSQNLAGAYTQYF. CDR3 DNA sequence: TGCGCCAGCAGCCAGAACCTAGCGGGGGCATATACGCAGTATTTT.

The gene calls are TRBV14 and TRBJ1-2, with 9 nucleotides matching TRBD1. Unmatched junction bases numbered 6, after V lost 3 bases and J lost 4 bases. Per germline, CDR1 SGHDN and CDR2 FVKESK. CDR3 size: 15 residues. CDR3 DNA sequence: TGTGCCAGCAGCCAGGCCGGGACAGGGACCTATGGCTACACCTTC. Translating gives CASSQAGTGTYGYTF.